The text below deals with one T cell receptor (beta chain). Its antigen remains unknown. Germline CDR1 is SGHRS and CDR2 is YFSETQ. The CDR3 length is 14 residues. Trimming cost V 0 bases and J 7 bases; bases outside gene matches: 7. The entry originates in a study of PD-L1 blockade in urothelial cancer. General study points: Pretreatment blood TCR clonality under the median forecast improved survival.

Data came from immunoSEQ multiplex PCR; TCRdb stores just in-frame clones and leaves some out. The table shows about 83,000 clones, with approximately 86% occurring only once. The receptor's source is a woman in her seventies with urothelial cancer. The J gene is TRBJ2-7, the V gene TRBV5-1; 7 nucleotides align to TRBD1. This specimen was PBMCs, taken around atezolizumab (anti-PD-L1) treatment. CDR3: CASSLGDSLGEQYF. The CDR3, as DNA: TGCGCCAGCAGCTTGGGGGACAGCTTAGGGGAGCAGTACTTC.